Below, 28 T cell receptor beta chains from the same sample are listed, as sequenced in a study of vaccination effects on CD4 cells after COVID-19. Upon completion of around 9 days in culture, CD4+ T cells were isolated. It was two doses of either the BNT162b2 or mRNA-1273 vaccine that participants received. For these TCRs, the target antigens are not known. The protocol was immunoSEQ multiplex PCR, while the TCRdb copy is restricted to in-frame clones and leaves out a portion. This sample has about 73,000 clones, with around 69% found just once. Sequenced material: CD4+ T cells from PBMCs cultured without peptide, taken after COVID-19 vaccination. Receptor source: a human donor who received a COVID-19 vaccine.

There are a few counts of this clone. The V and J genes are TRBV5-1 and TRBJ1-2; D is uncertain. The germline V and J ends were trimmed by 0 bases and 4 bases, with 10 bases remaining between them. The germline gives CDR1 SGHRS, CDR2 YFSETQ. The CDR3 is 14 residues long. The CDR3 sequence: CASSLVRAGYGYTF. For the CDR3, the DNA is TGCGCCAGCAGCTTGGTACGGGCAGGCTATGGCTACACCTTC.

This chain connects TRBV7-9 to TRBJ2-5, with D tentatively TRBD2 (5 bases). This CDR3 spans 15 amino acids. From germline, CDR1 is SEHNR and CDR2 FQNEAQ (reference sequence). V was cut by 5 bases and J by 4 bases, with 17 bases left in between. The CDR3 DNA sequence: TGTGCCAGCAGCCGTGGCGGAGGTGGAGGAGAGACCCAGTACTTC. It specifies CASSRGGGGGETQYF. The whole variable domain, filled in from reference TRBV7-9 and TRBJ2-5, reads DTGVSQNPRHKITKRGQNVTFRCDPISEHNRLYWYRQTLGQGPEFLTYFQNEAQLEKSRLLSDRFSAERPKGSFSTLEIQRTEQGDSAMYLCASSRGGGGGETQYFGPGTRLLVL.

This chain links TRBV14 with TRBJ1-2, with D possibly being TRBD1 (5 bases). Germline assignment: CDR1 SGHDN and CDR2 FVKESK. This CDR3 spans 13 amino acids. Trimming shortened V by 1 base and J by 7 bases, and 10 bases separated the two germline ends. The CDR3 region is CASSQGQGLGYTF. DNA of the CDR3: TGTGCCAGCAGCCAAGGGCAGGGACTTGGCTACACCTTC.

The chain employs TRBV4-1 and TRBJ1-3; 9 nucleotides agree with TRBD1. Germline values: CDR1 MGHRA, CDR2 YSYEKL. There are 17 residues in the CDR3. V lost 1 base, J lost 1 base, and 5 bases stayed unmatched. The CDR3 bases are TGCGCCAGCAGCCAAGGACCCGACAGGGGGTCTGGAAACACCATATATTTT. Its protein product is CASSQGPDRGSGNTIYF.

The chain recombines TRBV5-1 with TRBJ1-1, with a possible D match to TRBD1 (5 bases). Germline values: CDR1 SGHRS, CDR2 YFSETQ. The CDR3 is 15 amino acids. V was clipped by 2 bases and J by 0 bases, with 11 bases between them. Written as DNA, the CDR3 is TGCGCCAGCAGCTTCGGTGGGGGTATGAACACTGAAGCTTTCTTT. This sequence encodes CASSFGGGMNTEAFF.

The V gene is TRBV14, the J gene TRBJ2-7; D gene uncertain. The germline V and J ends were trimmed by 1 base and 3 bases, with 10 bases remaining between them. CDR1 SGHDN and CDR2 FVKESK come from the germline V gene. The length of the CDR3 is 14 residues. The DNA of the CDR3 is TGTGCCAGCAGCCAAGGACGTACCTACTACGAGCAGTACGTC. Translated, it gives CASSQGRTYYEQYV.

This clone appeared once. V gene TRBV4-3 combines with J gene TRBJ1-1; D uncertain. V was cut by 3 bases and J by 0 bases, with 8 bases left in between. The V gene's germline CDR1 is LGHNA and CDR2 YSLEER. The CDR3 is made up of 14 amino acids. The CDR3 nucleotides read TGCGCCAGCAGCCAGGGGATCATGAACACTGAAGCTTTCTTT. It encodes CASSQGIMNTEAFF.

The CDR3 DNA sequence: TGTGCCAGCTCACCAAGCAACGGTGAAAATTCACCCCTCCACTTT. Protein: CASSPSNGENSPLHF. The V call is TRBV18, the J call TRBJ1-6; D remains unclear. V was clipped by 2 bases and J by 7 bases, with 12 bases between them. In germline, CDR1 is KGHSH, CDR2 LQKENI. This CDR3 is built from 15 residues.

In DNA, the CDR3 is TGTGCCAGCAGTTCCGGGGGCCGGAACGAGCAGTACGTC. Its protein is CASSSGGRNEQYV. The chain employs TRBV6-5 and TRBJ2-7; D may match TRBD1 or TRBD2 (6 bases each). Per germline, CDR1 MNHEY and CDR2 SVGAGI. V lost 4 bases and J lost 5, with 12 bases in between. CDR3 length: 13 residues.

The J gene is TRBJ2-1, the V gene TRBV2, with TRBD2 identical over 10 bases. The trim removed 8 bases at V and 4 bases at J, leaving 5 bases unmatched. The CDR3 contains 14 residues. Germline V gene lookup returns CDR1 SNHLY and CDR2 FYNNEI. Here the CDR3 reads CASHTSGVYNEQFF. CDR3 in DNA: TGTGCCAGCCATACTAGCGGGGTATACAATGAGCAGTTCTTC. The whole variable domain, filled in from reference TRBV2 and TRBJ2-1, reads EPEVTQTPSHQVTQMGQEVILRCVPISNHLYFYWYRQILGQKVEFLVSFYNNEISEKSEIFDDQFSVERPDGSNFTLKIRSTKLEDSAMYFCASHTSGVYNEQFFGPGTRLTVL.

This chain uses TRBV4-1 with TRBJ1-5; 9 nucleotides align to TRBD1. The CDR3 runs 15 residues. Unmatched junction bases numbered 6, after V lost 3 bases and J lost 6 bases. Per the germline V gene, CDR1 is MGHRA and CDR2 is YSYEKL. CDR3 bases: TGCGCCAGCAGCCAGGACGACAGGGGGGGTCAGCCCCAGCATTTT. It translates to CASSQDDRGGQPQHF.

This chain links TRBV5-1 with TRBJ2-6, with 8 bases aligning to TRBD1. Trimming removed 4 bases from V and 0 bases from J; junction bases left unmatched: 6. The CDR3 is made up of 17 amino acids. In germline, CDR1 is SGHRS, CDR2 YFSETQ. CDR3 in amino acids: CASSKGQGTSGANVLTF. DNA for the CDR3: TGCGCCAGCAGCAAAGGACAGGGCACCTCTGGGGCCAACGTCCTGACTTTC.

Here the CDR3 DNA reads TGTGCCAGCAGTTGGCGGGGGGCATTTGGTGGCTACACCTTC. Residues: CASSWRGAFGGYTF. The chain links TRBV28 to TRBJ1-2; D might be TRBD1 (6 bases). V shed 4 bases and J shed 7 bases, with 16 bases lying between them. Germline CDR1 is MDHEN and CDR2 is SYDVKM. The CDR3 sequence is 14 residues long.

The rearrangement links TRBV3-1 (or the pseudogene TRBV3-2) to TRBJ2-2; D is uncertain. Trimming cost V 2 bases and J 0 bases, with 7 bases left between them. CDR3 length: 15 residues. CDR1 and CDR2 (germline): LGHDT, YNNKEL (reference sequence). The CDR3 protein is CASSQLLANTGELFF. The CDR3 nucleotides read TGTGCCAGCAGCCAATTGCTCGCGAACACCGGGGAGCTGTTTTTT.

This chain connects TRBV2 to TRBJ1-6; maybe TRBD1 (6 bases). V lost 4 bases, J lost 7 bases, and 11 bases lay in between. CDR3 length: 14 residues. The germline gives CDR1 SNHLY, CDR2 FYNNEI. As DNA, the CDR3 is TGTGCCAGCAGTGGCGGACAGCGAAATTCACCCCTCCACTTT. It is translated as CASSGGQRNSPLHF.

This chain links TRBV3-1 (or the pseudogene TRBV3-2) with TRBJ2-2, with a possible D match to TRBD2 (5 bases). Germline values: CDR1 LGHDT, CDR2 YNNKEL (reference sequence). This CDR3 region has 19 residues. Trimming pared 4 bases from V and 1 base from J, leaving 22 bases between. The CDR3 nucleotides read TGTGCCAGCAGCCTTTACCGGGGTCCTCAGGTCCGGAACACCGGGGAGCTGTTTTTT. Translated: CASSLYRGPQVRNTGELFF.

This clone was counted between two and nine times. The V and J genes are TRBV7-8 and TRBJ2-2; D unresolved. The CDR3 has 16 amino acids. CDR1 and CDR2 from the germline V gene are SGHVS and FQNEAQ. V was shortened by 5 bases and J by 0 bases, with 13 bases between the two germline ends. CDR3 sequence (DNA): TGTGCCAGCAGCAGGCGTAGCCCCGCGAACACCGGGGAGCTGTTTTTT. It codes for CASSRRSPANTGELFF.

The chain carries TRBV4-1 and TRBJ2-6; D call uncertain. Between the trimmed V and J ends, which lost 5 bases and 0 bases, there was a span of 11 bases. The CDR3 is 16 residues long. Germline V gives CDR1 MGHRA, CDR2 YSYEKL. CDR3 sequence (DNA): TGCGCCAGCAGCGTAAGCTCGGTCTCTGGGGCCAACGTCCTGACTTTC. Translated: CASSVSSVSGANVLTF.

V usage is TRBV24-1 and J usage is TRBJ2-5; either TRBD1 or TRBD2 may supply D (7 bases each). The CDR3 has 15 amino acids. V lost 3 bases and J 5 bases, leaving 15 bases between the germline ends. Germline loops: CDR1 KGHDR, CDR2 SFDVKD. For the CDR3, the DNA is TGTGCCACCAGTGATCCCAGGGGGACTAAGGAGACCCAGTACTTC. Translating gives CATSDPRGTKETQYF.

This chain links TRBV6-5 with TRBJ1-1; 8 bases line up with TRBD1. CDR1 is MNHEY and CDR2 is SVGAGI in the germline V gene. The trim removed 5 bases at V and 0 bases at J, leaving 5 bases unmatched. This CDR3 contains 15 residues. CDR3 coding DNA: TGTGCCAGCAGTCGGACAGGGACTCTGAACACTGAAGCTTTCTTT. It yields the protein CASSRTGTLNTEAFF.

CDR3 region: CASSWDTGGYGYTF. The CDR3 nucleotides are TGTGCCAGCAGCTGGGATACAGGTGGTTATGGCTACACCTTC. This chain links TRBV7-2 with TRBJ1-2, with D possibly being TRBD1 (5 bases). The V gene lost 4 bases and the J gene lost 5 bases, with 14 bases spanning the gap. Germline V gene data show CDR1 as SGHTA and CDR2 as FQGNSA. CDR3 size: 14 residues.

V usage is TRBV6-2 or TRBV6-3 and J usage is TRBJ1-2, with a weak D call TRBD1 (5 bases). The CDR3 spans 13 residues. From germline, CDR1 is MNHEY and CDR2 SVGEGT. Trimming pared 4 bases from V and 4 bases from J, leaving 10 bases between. The CDR3 here is CASSSQGSYGYTF. The CDR3 coding sequence is TGTGCCAGCAGTTCGCAGGGATCCTATGGCTACACCTTC.

V and J are TRBV2 and TRBJ1-2, with a weak D call TRBD1 (6 bases). The CDR3 contains 15 residues. V was cut by 4 bases and J by 8 bases, with 20 bases left in between. The V gene's germline CDR1 is SNHLY and CDR2 FYNNEI. Here the CDR3 reads CASSVSLGARGGYTF. The CDR3 DNA follows: TGTGCCAGCAGTGTCAGTCTGGGGGCAAGAGGAGGCTACACCTTC.

This rearrangement joins TRBV29-1 to TRBJ1-1, with D uncertain. The germline V gene encodes CDR1 SQVTM and CDR2 ANQGSEA. Trimming took off 6 bases at V and 6 bases at J, with 14 bases between the two ends. The CDR3 consists of 12 residues. Here the CDR3 reads CSVRKGMAEAFF. CDR3 bases: TGCAGCGTGCGGAAAGGGATGGCTGAAGCTTTCTTT.

This clone was counted only a few times. The chain employs TRBV4-1 and TRBJ1-5; 7 positions match TRBD1. Germline lookup yields CDR1 MGHRA and CDR2 YSYEKL. V was clipped by 4 bases and J by 6 bases; unmatched bases: 9. This CDR3 spans 15 amino acids. In DNA form, the CDR3 reads TGCGCCAGCAGCCCCGGACAGGTAGAGGGTCAGCCCCAGCATTTT. Translation: CASSPGQVEGQPQHF.

The chain carries TRBV5-8 and TRBJ1-2; D is ambiguous. V lost 2 bases and J lost 6, with 14 bases in between. The CDR3 loop spans 14 amino acids. The germline gives CDR1 SGHTS, CDR2 YDEGEE. The CDR3 reads CASSFGQTGNGYTF. CDR3 DNA sequence: TGTGCCAGCAGCTTTGGGCAAACGGGAAATGGCTACACCTTC.

V is TRBV24-1 and J is TRBJ1-2, with D possibly TRBD1 on 5 matching bases. Germline CDR1 and CDR2: KGHDR and SFDVKD. The CDR3 is made up of 13 amino acids. Trimming removed 5 bases at V and 5 bases at J, with 11 bases between. The CDR3 spells CATSVGTRYGYTF. CDR3 coding DNA: TGTGCCACCAGTGTGGGGACGAGGTATGGCTACACCTTC.

The chain employs TRBV5-4 and TRBJ2-6; TRBD1 matches at 9 bases. From germline, CDR1 is SGHNT and CDR2 YYREEE (reference sequence). The CDR3 has 18 amino acids. V trimming: 6 bases; J trimming: 3 bases; junction bases outside the gene matches: 13. CDR3 loop: CASTPPGQGILGANVLTF. The CDR3 DNA reads TGTGCCAGCACCCCCCCGGGACAGGGTATACTTGGGGCCAACGTCCTGACTTTC.